Detailed here is one TCR beta chain. Its antigen specificity is not known. No much larger clone exists at a distance of one base, and base qualities are not known. In Seattle, one collaborating source enrolled patients while the infection was active and tracked those patients longitudinally over the course of disease. Whole blood was collected in K2EDTA tubes by collaborating institutions according to the institutions' own protocols. Collaborator samples were shipped for TCRbeta analysis as frozen whole blood, isolated PBMCs, or DNA extracted from either sample type. The sample comes from a study of blood T cell repertoires in COVID-19 (dated by TCRdb to between 2020 and 2021). A note on the overall study: Samples from collaborators originated in the United States, Italy and Spain and spanned both the acute and convalescent phases of COVID-19. The material from the prospective study consisted of cDNA or gDNA derived from T cells, B-cell-depleted T cells, or PBMCs. Deeply sampled blood TCRbeta repertoires from subjects exposed to, actively infected with, or recovered from COVID-19 were included in the dataset. The repertoires were made available in a free public database intended to serve as a resource for research on the immune response to SARS-CoV-2. The samples were drawn from two sources: the first 160 participants of the ongoing ImmuneRACE study, and 1,000 to 1,500 subjects contributed by 6 global collaborators. Nearly every sample came with metadata listing a de-identified subject ID, COVID-19 status, age in years and sex. Where available, HLA class I and class II types were obtained from metadata supplied by the sample provider rather than from assay-based typing.

V loses 5 bases, J loses 5 bases, and the germline ends lie 12 bases apart. CDR1 PRHDT and CDR2 FYEKMQ were looked up in the germline V gene (reference sequence). From the cysteine up to the phenylalanine, the CDR3 has a length of 13 residues. Solely the CDR3 DNA is kept, with 39 bases framed from the first base. Overall results and qualifications from the work: The amount of clinical and demographic metadata varied by source and participant and was provided uncurated.

The immunoSEQ Assay, a bias-controlled multiplex PCR, was used to amplify TCRbeta CDR3 regions from genomic DNA. Per the source publication's procedure: Within the assay, amplification of reference gene primers was used to estimate how many nucleated cells each sample contained. Sequence reads were collapsed and filtered to measure the absolute abundance of every unique TCRbeta CDR3 rearrangement. For each sample, productive Simpson clonality was calculated as the square root of Simpson's diversity index across productive rearrangements. TCRdb took over this immuneACCESS table, retaining in-frame rearrangements with V and J assigned. Such tables are incomplete; in checked studies, under half of the missing clones stem from an unresolved V gene, and the remainder is unexplained. The V and J calls and clone size are taken from that table; D and trimming were inferred from the DNA. Present in this sample are over 150,000 clones, 84% of which were seen just once. The ten biggest clones cover 2.5% to 3% of the sample.

This TCR came from a woman aged 80 or over with COVID-19, enrolled during active disease. Recombination joined TRBV13 with TRBJ2-5, and perhaps TRBD2 as D gene, on 6 matching bases. Sequencing was performed on peripheral blood. The base sequence is TGTGCCAGCAGCCCACGCCGGGGGGAGACCCAGTACTTC. Translated, it reads CASSPRRGETQYF.